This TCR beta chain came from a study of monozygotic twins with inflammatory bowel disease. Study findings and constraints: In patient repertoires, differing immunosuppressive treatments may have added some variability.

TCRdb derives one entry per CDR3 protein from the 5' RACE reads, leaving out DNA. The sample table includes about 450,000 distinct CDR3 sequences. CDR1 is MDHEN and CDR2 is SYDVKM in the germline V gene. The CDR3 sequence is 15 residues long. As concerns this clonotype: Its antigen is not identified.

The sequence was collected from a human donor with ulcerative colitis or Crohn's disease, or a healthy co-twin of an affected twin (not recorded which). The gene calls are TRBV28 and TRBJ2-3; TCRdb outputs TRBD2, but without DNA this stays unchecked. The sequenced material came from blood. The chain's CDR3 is CASSLGLAPTDTQYF. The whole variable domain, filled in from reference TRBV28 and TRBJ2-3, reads DVKVTQSSRYLVKRTGEKVFLECVQDMDHENMFWYRQDPGLGLRLIYFSYDVKMKEKGDIPEGYSVSREKKERFSLILESASTNQTSMYLCASSLGLAPTDTQYFGPGTRLTVL.